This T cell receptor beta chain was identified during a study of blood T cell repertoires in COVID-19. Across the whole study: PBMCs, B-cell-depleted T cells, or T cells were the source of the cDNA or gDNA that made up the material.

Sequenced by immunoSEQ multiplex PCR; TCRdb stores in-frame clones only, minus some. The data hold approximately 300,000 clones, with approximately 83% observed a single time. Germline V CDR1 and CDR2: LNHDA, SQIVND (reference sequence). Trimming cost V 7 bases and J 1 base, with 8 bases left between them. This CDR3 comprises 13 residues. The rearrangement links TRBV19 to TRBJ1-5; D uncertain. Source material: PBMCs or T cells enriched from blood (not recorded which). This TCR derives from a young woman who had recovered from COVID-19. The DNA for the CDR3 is TGTGCCAGTAATCGCGGAAGCAATCAGCCCCAGCATTTT. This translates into CASNRGSNQPQHF. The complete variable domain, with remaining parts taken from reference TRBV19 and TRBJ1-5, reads DGGITQSPKYLFRKEGQNVTLSCEQNLNHDAMYWYRQDPGQGLRLIYYSQIVNDFQKGDIAEGYSVSREKKESFPLTVTSAQKNPTAFYLCASNRGSNQPQHFGDGTRLSIL.